This TCR beta chain came from a study of regulatory T cells in long-lasting Graves disease. The CDR3 spans 13 residues. V gave up 9 bases and J gave up 0 bases, with 11 bases separating them. CDR1 is LNHDA and CDR2 is SQIVND in the germline V gene (reference sequence). The time point denotes: newly diagnosed GD, antithyroid drugs for less than 3 months. The authors made the TCR library using RNA they extracted from PBMCs. Graves' disease diagnoses followed American Thyroid Association guidelines. The TCR beta library used iRepertoire HTBI primers with Arm-PCR amplification of CDR3. One entry per CDR3 protein results from TCRdb running MiXCR on the multiplex PCR reads. The sample holds some 500,000 distinct CDR3 sequences; around 15% are singletons and the top ten take just under 25%. The data also belong to a second study, concerning T cells in Graves' hyperthyroidism and ophthalmopathy.

Sequences were derived from peripheral blood mononuclear cells (PBMCs), sampled at new diagnosis, from a patient treated with antithyroid drugs. J is TRBJ1-1 and V is TRBV19; D gene uncertain. The sequence came from a woman aged 35-65 years with Graves disease. CDR3 sequence reads: CASSFYLNTEAFF. CDR3 in DNA: TGTGCCAGCTCCTTTTACCTGAACACTGAAGCTTTCTTT.